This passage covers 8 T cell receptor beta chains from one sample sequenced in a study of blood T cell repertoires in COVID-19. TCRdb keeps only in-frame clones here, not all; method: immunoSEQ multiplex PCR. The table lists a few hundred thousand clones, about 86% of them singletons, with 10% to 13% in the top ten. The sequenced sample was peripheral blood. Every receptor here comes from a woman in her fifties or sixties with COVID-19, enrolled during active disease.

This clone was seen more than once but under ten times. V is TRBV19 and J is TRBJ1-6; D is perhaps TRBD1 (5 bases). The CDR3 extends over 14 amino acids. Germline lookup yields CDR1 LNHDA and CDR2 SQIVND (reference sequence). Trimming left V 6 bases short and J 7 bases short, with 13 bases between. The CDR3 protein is CASRGRERNSPLHF. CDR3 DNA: TGTGCCAGTAGAGGCAGGGAAAGGAATTCACCCCTCCACTTT.

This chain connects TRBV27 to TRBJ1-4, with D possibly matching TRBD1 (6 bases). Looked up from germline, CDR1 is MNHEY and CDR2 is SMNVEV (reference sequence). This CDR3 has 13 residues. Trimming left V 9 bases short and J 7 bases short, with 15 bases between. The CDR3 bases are TGTGCCAGTAGCACAGGGTTTGGTGAAAAACTGTTTTTT. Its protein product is CASSTGFGEKLFF.

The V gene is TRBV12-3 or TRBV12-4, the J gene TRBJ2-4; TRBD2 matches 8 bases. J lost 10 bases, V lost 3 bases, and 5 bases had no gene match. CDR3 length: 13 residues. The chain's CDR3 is CASSLSGGGIQYF. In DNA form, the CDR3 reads TGTGCCAGCAGTTTGAGCGGGGGTGGGATTCAGTACTTC.

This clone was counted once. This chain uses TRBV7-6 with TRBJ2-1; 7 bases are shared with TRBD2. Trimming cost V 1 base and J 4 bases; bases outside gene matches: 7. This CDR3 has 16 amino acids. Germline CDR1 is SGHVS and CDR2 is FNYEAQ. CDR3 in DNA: TGTGCCAGCAGCTTAGAGGTAGCGGGTGGTTACAATGAGCAGTTCTTC. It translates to CASSLEVAGGYNEQFF.

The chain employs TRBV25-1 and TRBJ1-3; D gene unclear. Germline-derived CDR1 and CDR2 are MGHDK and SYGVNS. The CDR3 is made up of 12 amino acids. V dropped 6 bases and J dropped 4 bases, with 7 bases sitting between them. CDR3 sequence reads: CASSFQGNTIYF. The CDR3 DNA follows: TGTGCCAGCAGCTTCCAGGGAAACACCATATATTTT.

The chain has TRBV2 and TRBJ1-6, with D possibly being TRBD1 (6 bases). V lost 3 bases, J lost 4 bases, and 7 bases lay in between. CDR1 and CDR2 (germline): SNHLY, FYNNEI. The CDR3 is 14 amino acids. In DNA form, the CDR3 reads TGTGCCAGCAGTGACAGGGGATATAATTCACCCCTCCACTTT. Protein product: CASSDRGYNSPLHF.

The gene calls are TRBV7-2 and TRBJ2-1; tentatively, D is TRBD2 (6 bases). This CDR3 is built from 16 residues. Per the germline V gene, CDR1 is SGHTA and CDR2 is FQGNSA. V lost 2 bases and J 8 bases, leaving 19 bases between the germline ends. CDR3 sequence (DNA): TGTGCCAGCAGCTTAACCCCTTCTCGATCGGGGGATGAGCAGTTCTTC. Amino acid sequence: CASSLTPSRSGDEQFF.

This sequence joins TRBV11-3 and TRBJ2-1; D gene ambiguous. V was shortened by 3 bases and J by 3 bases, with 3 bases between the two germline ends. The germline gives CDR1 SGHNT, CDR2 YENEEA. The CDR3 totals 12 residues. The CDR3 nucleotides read TGTGCCAGCAGCTTTATCTACAATGAGCAGTTCTTC. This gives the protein CASSFIYNEQFF.